A selection of T cell receptor beta chains follows, all from one sample in a study of T-cell reconstitution after alpha-beta-depleted transplantation in children. TCRdb redid the calling of the PCR reads with MiXCR, one entry per CDR3 protein. In the table there are 600,000 to 700,000 distinct CDR3 sequences, roughly 17% of which are singletons. Sequences were derived from PBMCs from the stem cell graft donor, sampled from the stem cell graft. The receptors come from a human donor who donated a stem cell graft to a child with acute myeloid leukemia. The CDR3 runs from the conserved cysteine through the conserved F or W. D genes are given only for firm matches. Clone size is stated in some rows and not others, as once, few, many or a class when expanded.

TRBJ2-3 | TRBV4-3 | few | NA | CASSQDSAVLSNTQYF | TGCGCCAGCAGCCAAGACTCAGCGGTCCTTAGTAATACGCAGTATTTT
TRBJ2-5 | TRBV30 | NA | NA | CAWGSWRETQYF | TGTGCCTGGGGATCGTGGCGGGAGACCCAGTACTTC
TRBJ2-7 | TRBV20-1 | NA | TRBD2 | CSADHTSGVSYEQYF | TGCAGTGCCGACCACACTAGCGGGGTCTCCTACGAGCAGTACTTC
TRBJ2-1 | TRBV4-2 | NA | TRBD2 | CASSQEEGGGADEQFF | TGTGCCAGCAGCCAAGAGGAGGGCGGGGGGGCGGATGAGCAGTTCTTC
TRBJ2-2 | TRBV20-1 | NA | NA | CSARVGLPGELFF | TGCAGTGCTAGAGTTGGGCTACCCGGGGAGCTGTTTTTT
TRBJ1-4 | TRBV29-1 | NA | NA | CSVSGVVQPEKLFF | TGCAGCGTTTCTGGAGTAGTCCAACCCGAAAAACTGTTTTTT
TRBJ1-2 | TRBV7-2 | few | TRBD1 | CASSERDRGPPYTF | TGTGCCAGCAGCGAGCGGGACAGGGGACCTCCCTACACCTTC
TRBJ2-7 | TRBV20-1 | many | NA | CSAPNPYRGGYEQYF | TGCAGTGCGCCCAACCCCTATAGGGGGGGCTACGAGCAGTACTTC
TRBJ1-5 | TRBV11-2 | NA | TRBD1 | CASSPGQGPTAQHF | TGTGCCAGCAGCCCTGGACAGGGGCCTACGGCCCAGCATTTT
TRBJ2-1 | TRBV24-1 | few | NA | CATSWGYNEQFF | TGTGCCACCAGTTGGGGTTACAATGAGCAGTTCTTC
TRBJ2-1 | TRBV7-9 | NA | NA | CASSLGQGGSYNEQFF | TGTGCCAGCAGCTTAGGCCAGGGAGGCTCCTACAATGAGCAGTTCTTC
TRBJ2-1 | TRBV4-1 | NA | TRBD2 | CASGGDGRDEQFF | TGCGCCAGCGGGGGGGACGGGCGCGATGAGCAGTTCTTC
TRBJ2-2 | TRBV2 | NA | NA | CASRRAGTERAGELFF | TGTGCCAGCAGGAGGGCTGGGACGGAAAGGGCCGGGGAGCTGTTTTTT
TRBJ2-5 | TRBV7-8 | few | NA | CASSPRTRKETQYF | TGTGCCAGCAGCCCCCGGACCCGAAAAGAGACCCAGTACTTC
TRBJ2-1 | TRBV24-1 | once | TRBD1 | CATSDSYGTGVYNEQFF | TGTGCCACCAGTGATTCGTATGGGACAGGGGTCTACAATGAGCAGTTCTTC
TRBJ2-7 | TRBV29-1 | many | NA | CSVEDEGREQYF | TGCAGCGTTGAAGATGAAGGGAGAGAGCAGTACTTC
TRBJ2-5 | TRBV5-1 | NA | NA | CASSLERVHGTQYF | TGCGCCAGCAGCTTGGAAAGGGTACATGGGACCCAGTACTTC
TRBJ1-1 | TRBV29-1 | many | NA | CSVASLLVSSNTEAFF | TGCAGCGTTGCCTCCCTATTAGTCAGCTCGAACACTGAAGCTTTCTTT
TRBJ1-1 | TRBV12-3/TRBV12-4 | NA | NA | CASSKGFRTEAFF | TGTGCCAGCAGTAAGGGGTTTAGGACTGAAGCTTTCTTT
TRBJ2-5 | TRBV7-9 | few | NA | CASSFVGGRKETQYF | TGTGCCAGCAGCTTTGTAGGCGGTCGGAAGGAGACCCAGTACTTC
TRBJ1-1 | TRBV7-9 | NA | NA | CASMAGQMNTEAFF | TGTGCCAGCATGGCGGGACAAATGAACACTGAAGCTTTCTTT
TRBJ2-7 | TRBV10-3 | many | NA | CAITTSSYEQYF | TGTGCCATCACCACGAGCTCCTACGAGCAGTACTTC
TRBJ1-4 | TRBV6-5 | NA | NA | CASSYEGGSGKLFF | TGTGCCAGCAGTTACGAGGGGGGGAGTGGAAAACTGTTTTTT
TRBJ2-3 | TRBV20-1 | many | TRBD1 | CSANRGRDGDTQYF | TGCAGTGCTAACAGGGGGCGAGACGGGGATACGCAGTATTTT
TRBJ1-1 | TRBV20-1 | many | NA | CSARAGATEAFF | TGCAGTGCTAGAGCCGGGGCCACTGAAGCTTTCTTT
TRBJ1-6 | TRBV4-1 | NA | NA | CASSQDGFPPLHF | TGCGCCAGCAGCCAAGATGGGTTTCCACCCCTCCACTTT
TRBJ1-1 | TRBV5-5 | many | NA | CASSFRGANTEAFF | TGTGCCAGCAGCTTTCGAGGAGCGAACACTGAAGCTTTCTTT
TRBJ2-5 | TRBV7-7 | few | NA | CASSPMGYQETQYF | TGTGCCAGCAGCCCGATGGGGTACCAAGAGACCCAGTACTTC
TRBJ1-1 | TRBV28 | NA | NA | CASSLQTYTEAFF | TGTGCCAGCAGTCTACAGACGTACACTGAAGCTTTCTTT
TRBJ2-3 | TRBV6-5 | many | TRBD1 | CASSYRDSLLDTQYF | TGTGCCAGCAGTTACCGGGACAGCCTTTTAGATACGCAGTATTTT
TRBJ2-2 | TRBV12-3/TRBV12-4 | few | NA | CASSLAAWQYTGELFF | TGTGCCAGCAGTTTAGCGGCTTGGCAGTACACCGGGGAGCTGTTTTTT
TRBJ2-5 | TRBV20-1 | few | NA | CSARDNRDMSLQYF | TGCAGTGCTAGAGATAACAGGGATATGTCCCTCCAGTACTTC
TRBJ2-7 | TRBV4-3 | many | NA | CASSQDRTGTYEQYF | TGCGCCAGCAGCCAAGACCGCACAGGGACCTACGAGCAGTACTTC
TRBJ2-7 | TRBV9 | NA | NA | CASSVGRGSYEQYF | TGTGCCAGCAGCGTTGGACGGGGTTCCTACGAGCAGTACTTC
TRBJ2-6 | TRBV5-1 | NA | NA | CASSPVFMLNSPGANVLTF | TGCGCCAGCAGCCCTGTTTTTATGTTGAACAGCCCCGGGGCCAACGTCCTGACTTTC
TRBJ1-5 | TRBV28 | NA | NA | CASSQTGPNVPQHF | TGTGCCAGCAGTCAGACAGGACCAAATGTGCCCCAGCATTTT
TRBJ1-4 | TRBV7-2 | few | NA | CASSLAGGGTNEKLFF | TGTGCCAGCAGCTTAGCCGGTGGAGGAACTAATGAAAAACTGTTTTTT
TRBJ2-3 | TRBV14 | few | NA | CASSPGRGAQYF | TGTGCCAGCAGCCCGGGCAGGGGTGCGCAGTATTTT